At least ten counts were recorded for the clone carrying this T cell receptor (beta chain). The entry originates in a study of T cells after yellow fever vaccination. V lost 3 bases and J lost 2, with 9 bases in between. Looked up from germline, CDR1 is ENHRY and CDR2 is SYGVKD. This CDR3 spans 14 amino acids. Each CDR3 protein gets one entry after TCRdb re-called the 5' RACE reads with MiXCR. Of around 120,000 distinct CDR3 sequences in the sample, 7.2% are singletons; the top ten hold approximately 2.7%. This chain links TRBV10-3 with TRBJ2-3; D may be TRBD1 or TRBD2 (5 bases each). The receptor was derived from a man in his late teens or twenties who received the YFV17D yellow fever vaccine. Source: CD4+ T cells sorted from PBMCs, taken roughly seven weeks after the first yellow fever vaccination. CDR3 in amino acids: CAISEWGYTDTQYF. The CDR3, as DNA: TGTGCCATCAGTGAATGGGGGTACACAGATACGCAGTATTTT.